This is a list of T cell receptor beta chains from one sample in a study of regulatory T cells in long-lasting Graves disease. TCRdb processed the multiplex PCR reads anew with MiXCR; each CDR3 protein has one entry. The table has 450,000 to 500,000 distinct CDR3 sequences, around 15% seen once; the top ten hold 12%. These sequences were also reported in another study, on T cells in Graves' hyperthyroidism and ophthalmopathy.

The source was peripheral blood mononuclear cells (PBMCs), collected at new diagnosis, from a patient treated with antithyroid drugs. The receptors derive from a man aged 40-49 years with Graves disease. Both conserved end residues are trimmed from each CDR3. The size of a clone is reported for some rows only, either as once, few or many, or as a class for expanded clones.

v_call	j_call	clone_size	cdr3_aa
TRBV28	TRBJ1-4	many	ASSPTAGVEKLF
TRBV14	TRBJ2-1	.	ASSQDQGTLSEQF
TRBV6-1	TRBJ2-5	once	ASMGGGETQY
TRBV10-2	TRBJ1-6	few	ASSESTPDTLH
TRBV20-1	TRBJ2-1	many	SARKLADYNEQF
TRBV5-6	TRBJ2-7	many	ASSFYEASVYEQY
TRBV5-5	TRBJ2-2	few	ASSSGIAGGRGGELF
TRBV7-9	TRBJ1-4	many	ASSLIGIGEKLF
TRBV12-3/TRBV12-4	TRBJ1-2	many	ASSTTPRAGYT
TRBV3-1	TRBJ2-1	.	ASSQDPGSGQF
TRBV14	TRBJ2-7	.	ASSQASSIYEQY
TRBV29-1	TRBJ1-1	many	SVCGEPSYEAF
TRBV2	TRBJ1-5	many	ASSTDRTTQPQH
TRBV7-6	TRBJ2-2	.	ASSLVTSNGELF
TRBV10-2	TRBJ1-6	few	ASSEGQGNSPLH
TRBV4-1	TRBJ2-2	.	ASSQEPRGPGRAGELF
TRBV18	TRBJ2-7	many	ASSTGVDEQY
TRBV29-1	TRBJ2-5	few	SVRQAAGETQY
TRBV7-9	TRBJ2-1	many	ASSSTFFYNEQF
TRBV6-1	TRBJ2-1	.	ASSPGRANEQF
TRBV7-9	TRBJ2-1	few	ASSLRRLAGGESSEQF
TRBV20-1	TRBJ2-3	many	SVPPPSGRTDTQY
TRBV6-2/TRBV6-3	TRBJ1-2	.	ASSEAIWNYGYT